This T cell receptor beta chain was profiled in a study of CD8 T cells in ankylosing spondylitis. About this clonotype: Its antigen is undetermined.

Study outcomes and limitations: Ankylosing spondylitis blood appeared to carry a characteristic TCR beta motif of several highly homologous variants. Disease-linked clones proved CD8+ and comparatively uncommon in peripheral blood. As reported, disease-linked clones showed significant enrichment in matched ankylosing spondylitis synovial fluid. Reactive arthritis synovial fluid and blood were previously reported to contain some motif variants.

Trimming stripped 0 bases from V and 9 bases from J, with 13 bases between. The V gene's germline CDR1 is SGDLS and CDR2 YYNGEE. This CDR3 contains 14 residues. The authors made TCR beta libraries by quantitative 5'-RACE with molecular barcodes. TCRdb recomputed calls from the 5' RACE reads with MiXCR, one row per CDR3 protein. The sample lists about 440,000 distinct CDR3 sequences; roughly 15% were seen once. The chain recombines TRBV9 with TRBJ2-1; tentatively, D is TRBD1 (6 bases). This TCR came from a male donor with ankylosing spondylitis. The material sequenced was blood, either unsorted or a sorted T cell fraction (not recorded which). The CDR3 bases are TGTGCCAGCAGCGTAGTTGCAGGGGAAGGTGAGCAGTTCTTC. Translating it yields CASSVVAGEGEQFF.